The clone carrying this T cell receptor (beta chain) was detected a few times. Method: immunoSEQ multiplex PCR; TCRdb's copy keeps in-frame clones and lacks some. Counted here are about 60,000 clones, around 85% occurring once; the ten biggest clones make up 4.5% to 7%. This entry belongs to a study of blood T cell repertoires in COVID-19. Germline assignment: CDR1 SGHRS and CDR2 YFSETQ. V shed 4 bases, J shed 4 bases, and the junction held 10 bases outside the gene matches. The CDR3 spans 16 residues. The receptor was isolated from a woman aged 70-85 years with acute or convalescent COVID-19. The chain couples TRBV5-1 to TRBJ2-3; 9 bases agree with TRBD2. Input material: peripheral blood. In nucleotides, the CDR3 is TGCGCCAGCAGCCCCCTCGGAGCGGGGGGCGCAGATACGCAGTATTTT. This gives the protein CASSPLGAGGADTQYF. The whole variable domain, remainder taken from reference TRBV5-1 and TRBJ2-3, is KAGVTQTPRYLIKTRGQQVTLSCSPISGHRSVSWYQQTPGQGLQFLFEYFSETQRNKGNFPGRFSGRQFSNSRSEMNVSTLELGDSALYLCASSPLGAGGADTQYFGPGTRLTVL.